This T cell receptor (beta chain) derives from a study of type 1 regulatory T cells. On the study more broadly: This in vitro CD4 product, T-allo10, is enriched for Tr1 cells and alloantigen-specific.

TCRdb reprocessed the reads with MiXCR, giving one entry per CDR3 protein. The profile shows 80,000 to 100,000 distinct CDR3 sequences, 30% to 35% of them singletons. This CDR3 has 13 amino acids. Trimming at V came to 5 bases and at J to 2 bases, leaving 1 base not matched to a gene. Germline CDR1 DFQATT, CDR2 SNEGSKA (reference sequence). Sequenced material: CD4+ T cells, either the whole sample or a sorted fraction (not recorded which). V is TRBV20-1 and J is TRBJ2-1, with TRBD2 identical over 9 bases. The sequence derives from a human donor in good health. CDR3 residues: CSAVAGAYNEQFF. The CDR3 bases are TGCAGTGCTGTAGCGGGAGCCTACAATGAGCAGTTCTTC.